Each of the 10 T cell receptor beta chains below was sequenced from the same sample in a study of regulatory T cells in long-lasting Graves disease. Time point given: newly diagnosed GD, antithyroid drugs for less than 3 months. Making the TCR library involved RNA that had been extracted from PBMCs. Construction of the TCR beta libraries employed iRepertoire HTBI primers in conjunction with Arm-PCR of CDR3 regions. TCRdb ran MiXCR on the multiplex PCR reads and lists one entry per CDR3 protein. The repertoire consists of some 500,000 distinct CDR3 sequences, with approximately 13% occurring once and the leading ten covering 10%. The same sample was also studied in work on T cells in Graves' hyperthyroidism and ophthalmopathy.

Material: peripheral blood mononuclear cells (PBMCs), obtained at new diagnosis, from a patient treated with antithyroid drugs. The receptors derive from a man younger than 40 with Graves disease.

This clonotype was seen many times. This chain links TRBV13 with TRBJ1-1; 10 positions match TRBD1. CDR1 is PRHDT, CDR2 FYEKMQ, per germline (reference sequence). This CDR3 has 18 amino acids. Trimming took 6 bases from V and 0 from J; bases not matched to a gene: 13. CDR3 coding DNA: TGTGCCAGCAGTCAAGGAGGGACAGGGGACCACATGAACACTGAAGCTTTCTTT. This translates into CASSQGGTGDHMNTEAFF.

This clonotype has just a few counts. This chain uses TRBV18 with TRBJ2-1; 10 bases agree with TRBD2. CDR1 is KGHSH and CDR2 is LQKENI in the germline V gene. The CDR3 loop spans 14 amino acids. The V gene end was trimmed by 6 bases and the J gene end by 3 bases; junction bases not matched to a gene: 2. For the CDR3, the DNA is TGTGCCAGCTCCGGACTAGCGGTCTACAATGAGCAGTTCTTC. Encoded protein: CASSGLAVYNEQFF.

Here the CDR3 DNA reads TGTGCCAGCAGGGCCGACAACGCTGAGCAGTTCTTC. This encodes CASRADNAEQFF. This sequence joins TRBV7-3 and TRBJ2-1; D not certain. Germline V gives CDR1 SGHTA, CDR2 FQGTGA. Trimming removed 6 bases from V and 9 bases from J, with 12 bases in between. The CDR3 runs to 12 residues. The full variable domain, in which reference TRBV7-3 and TRBJ2-1 provide the parts outside the CDR3, is GAGVSQTPSNKVTEKGKYVELRCDPISGHTALYWYRQSLGQGPEFLIYFQGTGAADDSGLPNDRFFAVRPEGSVSTLKIQRTERGDSAVYLCASRADNAEQFFGPGTRLTVL.

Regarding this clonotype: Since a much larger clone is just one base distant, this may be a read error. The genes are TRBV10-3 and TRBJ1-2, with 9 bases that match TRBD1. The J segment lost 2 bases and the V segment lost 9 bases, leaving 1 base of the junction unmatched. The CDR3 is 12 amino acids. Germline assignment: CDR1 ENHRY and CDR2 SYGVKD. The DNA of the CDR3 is TGTGCCATTGGACAGGGGAACTATGGCTACACCTTC. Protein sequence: CAIGQGNYGYTF.

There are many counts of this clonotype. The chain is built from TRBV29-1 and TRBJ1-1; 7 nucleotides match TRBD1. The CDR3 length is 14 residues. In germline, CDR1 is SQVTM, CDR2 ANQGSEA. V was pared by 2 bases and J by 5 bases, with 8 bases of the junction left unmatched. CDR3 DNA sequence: TGCAGCGTTGAACACATCCCAGGGGGGACTGAAGCTTTCTTT. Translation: CSVEHIPGGTEAFF.

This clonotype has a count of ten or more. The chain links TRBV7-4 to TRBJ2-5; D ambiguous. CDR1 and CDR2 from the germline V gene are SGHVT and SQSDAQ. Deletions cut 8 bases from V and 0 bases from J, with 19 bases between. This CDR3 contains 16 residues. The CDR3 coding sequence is TGTGCCAGCCGTCGTAGGACCAGCGACAACCAAGAGACCCAGTACTTC. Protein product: CASRRRTSDNQETQYF.

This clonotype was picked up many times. CDR3 sequence reads: CASRTGLALIEQFF. The CDR3 DNA reads TGTGCCAGCAGAACGGGATTGGCATTAATTGAGCAGTTCTTC. The chain employs TRBV5-5 and TRBJ2-1, with D perhaps matching TRBD2 (5 bases). Trimming pared 5 bases from V and 9 bases from J, leaving 18 bases between. Germline V gives CDR1 SGHKS, CDR2 YYEKEE (reference sequence). CDR3 length: 14 residues.

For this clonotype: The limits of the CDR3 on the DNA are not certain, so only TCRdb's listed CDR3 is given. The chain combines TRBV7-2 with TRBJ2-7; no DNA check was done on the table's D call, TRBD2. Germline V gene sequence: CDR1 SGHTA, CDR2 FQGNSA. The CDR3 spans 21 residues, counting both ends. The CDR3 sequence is CASSFYICSARVGGSSYEQYF.

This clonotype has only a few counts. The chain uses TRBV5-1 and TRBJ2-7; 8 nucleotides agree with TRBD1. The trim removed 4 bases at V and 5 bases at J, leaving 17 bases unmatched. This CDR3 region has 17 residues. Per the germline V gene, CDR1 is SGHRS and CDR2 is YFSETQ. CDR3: CASSPADLPRGRDEQYF. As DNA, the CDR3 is TGCGCCAGCAGCCCTGCGGACCTCCCCAGGGGGCGCGACGAGCAGTACTTC.

The CDR3: CSARDRSRGVWDEQFF. CDR3 DNA sequence: TGCAGTGCTAGAGATAGGTCCAGGGGGGTGTGGGATGAGCAGTTCTTC. The V call is TRBV20-1, the J call TRBJ2-1, with a possible D match to TRBD1 (7 bases). V shed 0 bases and J shed 8 bases, with 20 bases lying between them. This CDR3 has 16 amino acids. In germline, CDR1 is DFQATT, CDR2 SNEGSKA (reference sequence).